The 15 T cell receptor beta chains in this list originate from one sample, sequenced in a study of shared clonotypes between healthy human individuals. Using immunoSEQ multiplex PCR, the repertoire was profiled, and TCRdb retains in-frame clones only, with some absent. The sample includes some 470,000 clones, 76% of them seen just once. The sample was PBMCs. These receptors came from a middle-aged woman in good health. Some clones in this sample may be carry-over from other donors' samples.

The chain couples TRBV27 to TRBJ1-1; tentative D call: TRBD1 (6 bases). The CDR3 consists of 15 residues. Germline CDR1 MNHEY, CDR2 SMNVEV (reference sequence). V was shortened by 6 bases and J by 4 bases, with 18 bases between the two germline ends. CDR3 region: CASSKSRGRTTEAFF. The CDR3 DNA reads as TGTGCCAGCAGCAAATCCAGGGGCAGGACCACTGAAGCTTTCTTT.

The chain employs TRBV5-1 and TRBJ2-5; 11 bases are a match to TRBD2. V lost 5 bases and J lost 3; bases outside the gene matches: 9. This CDR3 is built from 16 residues. Germline CDR1 and CDR2: SGHRS and YFSETQ. CDR3 coding DNA: TGCGCCAGCAGGTCTCCCATAGCGGGAGGGAAAGAGACCCAGTACTTC. Residues: CASRSPIAGGKETQYF. The whole variable domain, filled in from reference TRBV5-1 and TRBJ2-5, reads KAGVTQTPRYLIKTRGQQVTLSCSPISGHRSVSWYQQTPGQGLQFLFEYFSETQRNKGNFPGRFSGRQFSNSRSEMNVSTLELGDSALYLCASRSPIAGGKETQYFGPGTRLLVL.

The chain carries TRBV7-6 and TRBJ2-2, with D tentatively TRBD2 (6 bases). Germline V gene sequence: CDR1 SGHVS, CDR2 FNYEAQ. With 5 bases removed from V and 6 bases from J, the gap between germline ends came to 19 bases. This CDR3 is built from 16 residues. This CDR3 is CASSLEGTGLAGELFF. CDR3 in DNA: TGTGCCAGCAGCCTAGAGGGGACGGGACTCGCCGGGGAGCTGTTTTTT.

This clone was counted many times. The gene calls are TRBV15 and TRBJ2-4, with a tentative D call TRBD1 (6 bases). V lost 1 base and J 0 bases, leaving 10 bases between the germline ends. The germline gives CDR1 LNHNV, CDR2 YYDKDF (reference sequence). The CDR3 contains 16 residues. The CDR3 is CATSRGGQQAKNIQYF. The DNA of the CDR3 is TGTGCCACCAGCAGAGGGGGGCAGCAAGCCAAAAACATTCAGTACTTC.

Here the CDR3 reads CASRSTSDHSYNEQFF. In DNA form, the CDR3 reads TGTGCCAGCAGGTCAACTAGCGACCACTCCTACAATGAGCAGTTCTTC. The chain is built from TRBV7-8 and TRBJ2-1, with 7 nucleotides matching TRBD2. V shed 6 bases, J shed 0 bases, and the junction held 8 bases outside the gene matches. Germline values: CDR1 SGHVS, CDR2 FQNEAQ. CDR3 length: 16 residues.

The chain has TRBV5-8 and TRBJ2-1; D gene ambiguous. The germline V gene has CDR1 SGHTS and CDR2 YDEGEE. Trimming removed 0 bases at V and 0 bases at J, with 7 bases between. CDR3 length: 15 amino acids. This CDR3 is CASSLGSSSYNEQFF. The CDR3 DNA is TGTGCCAGCAGCTTGGGCAGCAGCTCCTACAATGAGCAGTTCTTC.

The CDR3 DNA is TGTGCCAGCAGTGGGGGGACTAGCGGGATTACTTCAGGCGAGCAGTACTTC. Its translation is CASSGGTSGITSGEQYF. This chain links TRBV2 with TRBJ2-7, with 13 bases that match TRBD2. The CDR3 is 17 residues long. Germline V gene lookup returns CDR1 SNHLY and CDR2 FYNNEI. With V trimmed by 4 bases and J by 6 bases, 12 bases remained unmatched.

The V gene is TRBV2, the J gene TRBJ1-5; 7 nucleotides match TRBD1. Trimming cost V 7 bases and J 1 base; bases outside gene matches: 4. Per the germline V gene, CDR1 is SNHLY and CDR2 is FYNNEI. The CDR3 loop spans 14 amino acids. CDR3 DNA: TGTGCCAGCAAGACAGGGCGGAGCAATCAGCCCCAGCATTTT. Protein product: CASKTGRSNQPQHF. Complete variable domain (other parts from reference TRBV2 and TRBJ1-5): EPEVTQTPSHQVTQMGQEVILRCVPISNHLYFYWYRQILGQKVEFLVSFYNNEISEKSEIFDDQFSVERPDGSNFTLKIRSTKLEDSAMYFCASKTGRSNQPQHFGDGTRLSIL.

The rearrangement uses TRBV18 and TRBJ2-7; TRBD2 might be the D (6 bases). V lost 3 bases and J 3 bases, leaving 12 bases between the germline ends. CDR3 length: 14 residues. CDR1 is KGHSH, CDR2 LQKENI, per germline. CDR3 bases: TGTGCCAGCTCACCGAGTGGGCGGGACTACGAGCAGTACTTC. Translation: CASSPSGRDYEQYF.

Details on this clone: A far larger clone differs by one base, so this is likely a read error. This chain links TRBV5-1 with TRBJ1-2; D is uncertain. This CDR3 contains 13 residues. Per the germline V gene, CDR1 is SGHRS and CDR2 is YFSETQ. In DNA, the CDR3 is TGCACCAGCAGCTTGGCGTCAGAAGATGGCTACACCTTC. Translating gives CTSSLASEDGYTF.

The chain combines TRBV4-1 with TRBJ1-2; D remains ambiguous. This CDR3 spans 15 amino acids. V lost 1 base, J lost 4 bases, and 13 bases lay in between. Germline values: CDR1 MGHRA, CDR2 YSYEKL. In DNA form, the CDR3 reads TGCGCCAGCAGCCAAGCCCGAATAACGGGCTATGGCTACACCTTC. Its translation is CASSQARITGYGYTF.

A word on this clone: The sample contains more than one DNA sequence encoding this CDR3. This chain links TRBV5-8 with TRBJ2-5, with D perhaps given as TRBD1 or TRBD2 (5 bases each). CDR1 and CDR2 from the germline V gene are SGHTS and YDEGEE. The CDR3 sequence is 15 residues long. Trimming removed 4 bases from V and 2 bases from J, with 15 bases in between. This CDR3 reads CASSPSGRKQETQYF. The DNA for the CDR3 is TGTGCCAGCAGCCCGTCGGGACGCAAGCAAGAGACCCAGTACTTC.

Only one count was recorded for this clone. V and J are TRBV7-7 and TRBJ2-1; 7 bases line up with TRBD2. V trimming: 3 bases; J trimming: 4 bases; junction bases outside the gene matches: 9. The length of the CDR3 is 16 residues. Per germline, CDR1 SSHAT and CDR2 FNYEAQ (reference sequence). The CDR3 is CASSLFVSSGYNEQFF. CDR3 nucleotides: TGTGCCAGCAGCTTGTTTGTTTCTAGCGGATACAATGAGCAGTTCTTC.

The rearrangement uses TRBV27 and TRBJ1-2; tentatively, D is TRBD1 (5 bases). V was pared by 6 bases and J by 6 bases, with 11 bases between. The CDR3 runs 12 residues. In germline, CDR1 is MNHEY, CDR2 SMNVEV (reference sequence). The CDR3 is CASRGQGDGYTF. As DNA, the CDR3 is TGTGCCAGCAGAGGGCAGGGTGATGGCTACACCTTC.

This chain connects TRBV19 to TRBJ1-2; 8 nucleotides align to TRBD1. The CDR3 runs to 16 residues. Unmatched junction bases numbered 18, after V lost 7 bases and J lost 8 bases. From germline, CDR1 is LNHDA and CDR2 SQIVND (reference sequence). CDR3 loop: CASIRDRSPRYGGYTF. The CDR3 DNA follows: TGTGCCAGTATCCGGGACAGGAGTCCTAGGTATGGAGGCTACACCTTC.